The 26 T cell receptor beta chains presented below share a single source sample, sequenced in a study of regulatory T cells in long-lasting Graves disease. Time point noted: persistent/refractory GD, antithyroid drugs over 5 years with positive TRAb. PBMC RNA served as the TCR library source. TCR beta libraries were built with iRepertoire HTBI primers and Arm-PCR of CDR3 regions. TCRdb used MiXCR to reprocess the multiplex PCR reads, holding one entry per CDR3 protein. Of nearly 350,000 distinct CDR3 sequences listed, 20% are singletons. The starting material was peripheral blood mononuclear cells (PBMCs), obtained when the disease was refractory, from a patient treated with antithyroid drugs. These receptors were collected from a female donor with Graves disease.

This clonotype was recorded at least ten times. The rearrangement links TRBV6-5 to TRBJ1-5, with D hard to call. The V and J ends lost 0 bases and 2 bases respectively, with 5 bases between them. The CDR3 is 14 residues long. The germline gives CDR1 MNHEY, CDR2 SVGAGI. The CDR3 protein is CASSYSGGNQPQHF. The CDR3 region has the DNA TGTGCCAGCAGTTACTCTGGCGGCAATCAGCCCCAGCATTTT.

The chain employs TRBV7-3 and TRBJ2-2, with 9 positions matching TRBD2. V was clipped by 2 bases and J by 0 bases; unmatched bases: 1. The CDR3 is 16 residues long. Germline values: CDR1 SGHTA, CDR2 FQGTGA. Written as DNA, the CDR3 is TGTGCCAGCAGCTTACGCGGGGGGGCGAACACCGGGGAGCTGTTTTTT. It specifies CASSLRGGANTGELFF.

Ten or more counts support this clonotype. The chain uses TRBV20-1 and TRBJ2-7; 7 bases fit TRBD2. The V gene's germline CDR1 is DFQATT and CDR2 SNEGSKA (reference sequence). Trimming removed 3 bases from V and 6 bases from J; junction bases left unmatched: 14. The CDR3 runs to 15 residues. CDR3 DNA sequence: TGCAGTGCTAGGACCTTCGGGGCGGGAGTAGCCGAGCAGTACTTC. Residues: CSARTFGAGVAEQYF.

This clonotype showed up just a few times. V usage is TRBV4-3 and J usage is TRBJ1-5, with D uncertain. The CDR3 contains 13 residues. Germline CDR1 reads LGHNA; CDR2 reads YSLEER. Trimming took 0 bases from V and 6 from J, leaving 6 bases between them. CDR3 region: CASSQELGQPQHF. CDR3 DNA: TGCGCCAGCAGCCAAGAGTTGGGTCAGCCCCAGCATTTT.

This clonotype occurred a few times. The V gene is TRBV6-1, the J gene TRBJ1-3; D call uncertain. The CDR3 has 14 amino acids. Germline-derived CDR1 and CDR2 are MNHNS and SASEGT. V lost 7 bases, J lost 4 bases, and 14 bases lay in between. The CDR3 protein is CASTPRSSGNTIYF. The DNA of the CDR3 is TGTGCCAGCACCCCTCGGAGTTCGGGAAACACCATATATTTT.

Ten or more counts support this clonotype. The rearrangement joins TRBV7-2 to TRBJ2-5; TRBD2 is a possible D gene (6 bases). CDR1 is SGHTA, CDR2 FQGNSA, per germline. The CDR3 is 13 residues long. V shed 5 bases and J shed 4 bases, with 11 bases lying between them. In DNA form, the CDR3 reads TGTGCCAGCAGCCCCAAGGGAGGAGAGACCCAGTACTTC. This encodes CASSPKGGETQYF. The full variable domain, in which reference TRBV7-2 and TRBJ2-5 provide the parts outside the CDR3, is GAGVSQSPSNKVTEKGKDVELRCDPISGHTALYWYRQSLGQGLEFLIYFQGNSAPDKSGLPSDRFSAERTGGSVSTLTIQRTQQEDSAVYLCASSPKGGETQYFGPGTRLLVL.

The rearrangement joins TRBV7-9 to TRBJ2-5; weak D call: TRBD2 (6 bases). CDR1 is SEHNR, CDR2 FQNEAQ, per germline (reference sequence). V was trimmed by 4 bases and J by 2 bases, leaving 20 bases between them. The CDR3 has 17 amino acids. DNA for the CDR3: TGTGCCAGCAGCTGGGGGGTAGGACGGGACGATCAAGAGACCCAGTACTTC. Translating gives CASSWGVGRDDQETQYF.

This clonotype was detected a few times. The chain uses TRBV6-1 and TRBJ1-2, with 8 bases fitting TRBD1. The germline gives CDR1 MNHNS, CDR2 SASEGT. The length of the CDR3 is 17 residues. Trimming took 6 bases from V and 0 from J; bases not matched to a gene: 12. CDR3 sequence: CASRLSGTGGTNYGYTF. The CDR3 nucleotides read TGTGCCAGCAGATTATCCGGGACAGGAGGCACTAACTATGGCTACACCTTC.

The chain joins TRBV10-3 to TRBJ2-7, with D tentatively TRBD2 (5 bases). Per germline, CDR1 ENHRY and CDR2 SYGVKD. The length of the CDR3 is 21 residues. Trimming took off 4 bases at V and 4 bases at J, with 35 bases between the two ends. CDR3 DNA: TGTGCCATCAGTGCGACCCCGGTGGGAGCGGCTCCTAATTCTTGGGGATACGAGCAGTACTTC. As protein: CAISATPVGAAPNSWGYEQYF.

This clonotype was seen repeatedly, ten times or more. The chain uses TRBV7-8 and TRBJ2-5; D unresolved. CDR3 length: 11 amino acids. Trimming left V 2 bases short and J 5 bases short, with 3 bases between. Looked up from germline, CDR1 is SGHVS and CDR2 is FQNEAQ. CDR3 bases: TGTGCCAGCAGCTTATACGAGACCCAGTACTTC. Its protein product is CASSLYETQYF.

Ten or more counts support this clonotype. The chain links TRBV2 to TRBJ2-7, with 8 bases matching TRBD2. The CDR3 runs 14 residues. J gave up 3 bases and V 4 bases, and 5 bases lay outside the gene matches. CDR1 and CDR2 (germline): SNHLY, FYNNEI. The DNA for the CDR3 is TGTGCCAGCAGTGTTACTAGCGGAAACTACGAGCAGTACTTC. This codes for CASSVTSGNYEQYF.

In this sample, this clonotype turned up a few times. J is TRBJ1-5 and V is TRBV28, with D hard to call. Germline-derived CDR1 and CDR2 are MDHEN and SYDVKM. The CDR3 runs 23 residues. V was cut by 2 bases and J by 0 bases, with 32 bases left in between. In DNA form, the CDR3 reads TGTGCCAGCAGTTTAGTCATAGGGTATAAGAGAACCTCAGCTTACTATAGCAATCAGCCCCAGCATTTT. Its translation: CASSLVIGYKRTSAYYSNQPQHF.

The chain joins TRBV20-1 to TRBJ1-1; possibly TRBD1 for D (5 bases). Germline lookup yields CDR1 DFQATT and CDR2 SNEGSKA (reference sequence). Trimming stripped 7 bases from V and 0 bases from J, with 27 bases between. This CDR3 is 18 amino acids long. The DNA for the CDR3 is TGCAGTGGGACGGGGCAGGGTTTCCCGGGCAGCATGAACACTGAAGCTTTCTTT. Its translation: CSGTGQGFPGSMNTEAFF.

The rearrangement joins TRBV19 to TRBJ2-7; 9 bases are shared with TRBD2. Per germline, CDR1 LNHDA and CDR2 SQIVND (reference sequence). The trim removed 5 bases at V and 5 bases at J, leaving 10 bases unmatched. This CDR3 is built from 15 residues. CDR3 protein: CASSGPGLAHNEQYF. DNA for the CDR3: TGTGCCAGTAGTGGTCCAGGACTAGCGCACAACGAGCAGTACTTC.

This clonotype was recorded at least ten times. The rearrangement joins TRBV7-2 to TRBJ2-7; tentatively, D is TRBD2 (5 bases). Germline lookup yields CDR1 SGHTA and CDR2 FQGNSA. V gave up 1 base and J gave up 5 bases, with 15 bases separating them. The length of the CDR3 is 15 residues. As DNA, the CDR3 is TGTGCCAGCAGCTTAGGGAGCGGAAGACCCGACGAGCAGTACTTC. As protein: CASSLGSGRPDEQYF.

This rearrangement joins TRBV28 to TRBJ2-1, with TRBD2 identical over 13 bases. Germline V CDR1 and CDR2: MDHEN, SYDVKM. The CDR3 contains 17 residues. Trimming at V came to 5 bases and at J to 6 bases, leaving 10 bases not matched to a gene. In DNA form, the CDR3 reads TGTGCCAGCAGTCTACGGGGCACTAGCGGGAGGGCCAATGAGCAGTTCTTC. Translated: CASSLRGTSGRANEQFF.

This clonotype occurred many times. The chain couples TRBV11-2 to TRBJ1-6; D is uncertain. CDR1 and CDR2 (germline): SGHAT, FQNNGV. The V and J ends lost 3 bases and 11 bases respectively, with 11 bases between them. CDR3 size: 13 residues. The CDR3 region has the DNA TGTGCCAGCAGCTTGCTTGCCGCGCCACCCCTCCACTTT. Residues: CASSLLAAPPLHF.

This clonotype was recorded at least ten times. The V gene is TRBV11-2, the J gene TRBJ1-1; D remains unclear. Germline V gives CDR1 SGHAT, CDR2 FQNNGV. Trimming took 2 bases from V and 8 from J, leaving 21 bases between them. The CDR3 contains 16 residues. The CDR3 coding sequence is TGTGCCAGCAGCTTAATGGCAGGCAAGAGTAGCACCGAAGCTTTCTTT. Translating it yields CASSLMAGKSSTEAFF.

The table lists this clonotype with many counts. The CDR3 sequence: CASSPKQGNYGYTF. CDR3 sequence (DNA): TGTGCCAGCTCACCAAAGCAGGGGAACTATGGCTACACCTTC. This chain links TRBV18 with TRBJ1-2; maybe TRBD1 (6 bases). Germline V gene sequence: CDR1 KGHSH, CDR2 LQKENI. This CDR3 is built from 14 residues. Trimming removed 2 bases at V and 2 bases at J, with 9 bases between.

This clonotype has a count of ten or more. The rearrangement links TRBV2 to TRBJ2-2, with 8 bases identical to TRBD2. CDR1 is SNHLY and CDR2 is FYNNEI in the germline V gene. The CDR3 is made up of 14 amino acids. After removal of 4 bases from V and 7 bases from J, the junction contained 5 bases not matched to a gene. DNA of the CDR3: TGTGCCAGCAGTGGACTAGCGATAAACGGGGAGCTGTTTTTT. As protein: CASSGLAINGELFF.

This clonotype was seen many times. The rearrangement links TRBV30 to TRBJ2-5; D perhaps matches TRBD1 (7 bases). Between the trimmed V and J ends, which lost 4 bases and 4 bases, there was a span of 22 bases. The CDR3 is 16 amino acids. Germline V CDR1 and CDR2: GTSNPN, SVGIG (reference sequence). The CDR3 loop reads CAWMEGAGVVGETQYF. For the CDR3, the DNA is TGTGCCTGGATGGAGGGGGCAGGTGTTGTTGGAGAGACCCAGTACTTC.

This clonotype was detected only a few times. V gene TRBV5-1 combines with J gene TRBJ2-7; possibly TRBD2 for D (6 bases). The V end was cut by 2 bases, the J end by 3 bases, with 15 bases between. This CDR3 has 15 amino acids. Per the germline V gene, CDR1 is SGHRS and CDR2 is YFSETQ. For the CDR3, the DNA is TGCGCCAGCAGCTTTGAGGTAGCGGAGTACTACGAGCAGTACTTC. This translates into CASSFEVAEYYEQYF.

The J gene is TRBJ1-5, the V gene TRBV19; D is uncertain. Germline CDR1 reads LNHDA; CDR2 reads SQIVND (reference sequence). This CDR3 region has 15 residues. The V end was cut by 5 bases, the J end by 2 bases, with 13 bases between. The CDR3 coding sequence is TGTGCCAGTAGTCTCCTGGGGTTCGGCAATCAGCCCCAGCATTTT. It specifies CASSLLGFGNQPQHF.

This clonotype was counted ten times or more. This CDR3 is CASSYVKGPYGYTF. The CDR3 DNA is TGTGCCAGCAGTTACGTCAAGGGGCCCTATGGCTACACCTTC. The rearrangement joins TRBV6-5 to TRBJ1-2; a weak D match, TRBD1 (5 bases). Germline CDR1 reads MNHEY; CDR2 reads SVGAGI. Deletions cut 2 bases from V and 4 bases from J, with 11 bases between. The CDR3 has 14 residues.

This clonotype was counted many times. This rearrangement joins TRBV2 to TRBJ2-7; D is unresolved. Trimming removed 8 bases at V and 0 bases at J, with 14 bases between. Germline V gene sequence: CDR1 SNHLY, CDR2 FYNNEI. CDR3 length: 14 amino acids. The CDR3 DNA is TGTGCCAGCTCCTCCCCCCGGACCTCCTACGAGCAGTACTTC. This gives the protein CASSSPRTSYEQYF.

This clonotype appeared many times. The chain recombines TRBV3-1 with TRBJ2-2; unclear D gene. V was clipped by 3 bases and J by 4 bases, with 12 bases between them. Germline CDR1 is LGHDT and CDR2 is YNNKEL (reference sequence). CDR3 length equals 15 residues. CDR3 sequence (DNA): TGTGCCAGCAGCCAGCAGGCGGTCGGCACCGGGGAGCTGTTTTTT. Residues: CASSQQAVGTGELFF.